This T cell receptor (beta chain) is drawn from a study of T cells in localized non-small cell lung cancer. Findings of the study overall: Paired adjacent lung recovered a median roughly 60 of the top 100 tumor clones. Longer overall survival was linked to higher blood T cell density.

About this clone: The antigen is unknown.

TCRdb's copy holds only in-frame clones and misses some; the assay was immunoSEQ multiplex PCR. Of approximately 1,100 clones listed, 38% are singletons. The starting material was lung tumor tissue, obtained before any cancer treatment. The receptor's source is a male donor older than 55 with stage II squamous cell lung carcinoma.

CDR3: CASSQGMEAEAFF. The CDR3, as DNA: TGTGCCAGCAGCCAGGGGATGGAGGCTGAAGCTTTCTTT. This sequence joins TRBV9 and TRBJ1-1, with a tentative D call TRBD1 (6 bases). The CDR3 extends over 13 amino acids. V lost 4 bases to trimming and J lost 6 bases, with 13 bases between them. CDR1 is SGDLS and CDR2 is YYNGEE in the germline V gene.